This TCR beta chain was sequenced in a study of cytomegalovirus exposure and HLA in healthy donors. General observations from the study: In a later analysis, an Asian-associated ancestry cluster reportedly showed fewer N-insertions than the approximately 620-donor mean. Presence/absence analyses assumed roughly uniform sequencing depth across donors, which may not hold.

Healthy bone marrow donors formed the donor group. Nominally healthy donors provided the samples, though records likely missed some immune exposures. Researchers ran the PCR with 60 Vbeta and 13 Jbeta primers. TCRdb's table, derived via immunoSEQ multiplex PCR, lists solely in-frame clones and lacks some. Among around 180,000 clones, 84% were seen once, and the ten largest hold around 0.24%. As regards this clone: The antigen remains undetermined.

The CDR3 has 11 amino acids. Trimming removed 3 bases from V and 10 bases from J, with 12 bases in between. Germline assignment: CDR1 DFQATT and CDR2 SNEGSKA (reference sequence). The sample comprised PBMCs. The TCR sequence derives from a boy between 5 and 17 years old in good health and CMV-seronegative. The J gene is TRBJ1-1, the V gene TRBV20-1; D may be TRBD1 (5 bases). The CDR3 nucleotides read TGCAGTGCTAGGGGGCCCATCGGAGCTTTCTTT. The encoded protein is CSARGPIGAFF.